This entry lists 27 T cell receptor beta chains sequenced from one sample in a study of blood T cell repertoires in COVID-19. Clones were sequenced by immunoSEQ multiplex PCR, and TCRdb holds only the in-frame ones, with some missing. The sample includes 430,000 or so clones, roughly 90% of them seen just once. The specimen sequenced was PBMCs or T cells enriched from blood (not recorded which). All receptors derive from a woman between 40 and 50 years old who had recovered from COVID-19.

The chain employs TRBV5-1 and TRBJ1-2; unclear D gene. This CDR3 has 16 residues. The germline V gene encodes CDR1 SGHRS and CDR2 YFSETQ. The germline V and J ends were trimmed by 0 bases and 0 bases, with 12 bases remaining between them. CDR3 sequence reads: CASSLGGYQPNYGYTF. CDR3 bases: TGCGCCAGCAGCTTGGGCGGATATCAGCCTAACTATGGCTACACCTTC.

The table lists this clone with a few counts. This sequence joins TRBV27 and TRBJ1-5, with D possibly being TRBD1 (5 bases). Per germline, CDR1 MNHEY and CDR2 SMNVEV (reference sequence). The germline V and J ends were trimmed by 2 bases and 4 bases, with 9 bases remaining between them. CDR3 size: 14 residues. CDR3 DNA sequence: TGTGCCAGCAGTTTAAGGGGTTTTAATCAGCCCCAGCATTTT. Translating gives CASSLRGFNQPQHF.

This clone was found once. V usage is TRBV18 and J usage is TRBJ2-3; a possible D gene is TRBD2 (6 bases). The CDR3 is 16 residues long. V lost 4 bases to trimming and J lost 1 base, with 15 bases between them. CDR1 and CDR2 (germline): KGHSH, LQKENI. The CDR3 loop reads CASSLTGEQGTDTQYF. As DNA, the CDR3 is TGTGCCAGCTCACTGACGGGAGAACAGGGCACAGATACGCAGTATTTT.

This chain uses TRBV6-2 or TRBV6-3 with TRBJ2-1; unclear D gene. The germline V and J ends were trimmed by 5 bases and 7 bases, with 21 bases remaining between them. The germline V gene has CDR1 MNHEY and CDR2 SVGEGT. This CDR3 has 16 residues. CDR3 nucleotide sequence: TGTGCCAGCAGTGACTTCGTAGAGAGAAGCCGGAATGAGCAGTTCTTC. Residues: CASSDFVERSRNEQFF.

The chain joins TRBV12-3 or TRBV12-4 to TRBJ1-2; TRBD1 is a possible D gene (6 bases). This CDR3 has 13 amino acids. V was pared by 6 bases and J by 7 bases, with 15 bases between. As DNA, the CDR3 is TGTGCCAGCAGCAGTACAGGGTGGCGTGGCTACACCTTC. Translation: CASSSTGWRGYTF.

The chain is built from TRBV11-2 and TRBJ2-3; no definite D call. This CDR3 comprises 13 residues. The V gene lost 3 bases and the J gene lost 5 bases, with 9 bases spanning the gap. The germline gives CDR1 SGHAT, CDR2 FQNNGV. Here the CDR3 DNA reads TGTGCCAGCAGCTTTGTAGGAGTAGATACGCAGTATTTT. Translation gives CASSFVGVDTQYF.

In DNA, the CDR3 is TGTGCCAGCAGCCCGCTTGGGACAATGAACACTGAAGCTTTCTTT. Translated: CASSPLGTMNTEAFF. The chain recombines TRBV14 with TRBJ1-1, with a tentative D call TRBD1 (6 bases). With 4 bases removed from V and 0 bases from J, the gap between germline ends came to 12 bases. The CDR3 extends over 15 amino acids. Germline V CDR1 and CDR2: SGHDN, FVKESK.

The chain has TRBV24-1 and TRBJ2-2; 7 nucleotides agree with TRBD2. With 5 bases clipped from V and 0 bases from J, the junction kept 8 bases outside the gene matches. The CDR3 has 17 residues. The germline V gene has CDR1 KGHDR and CDR2 SFDVKD. DNA for the CDR3: TGTGCCACCAGTGGGCCTCCGGGACTAACGAACACCGGGGAGCTGTTTTTT. Translating it yields CATSGPPGLTNTGELFF.

This chain joins TRBV19 and TRBJ2-1; no clear D gene. This CDR3 region has 14 residues. CDR1 and CDR2 (germline): LNHDA, SQIVND (reference sequence). The V end lost 3 bases, the J end lost 8 bases, and 14 bases lay between the germline ends. CDR3: CASSMDGKSDEQFF. The CDR3 region has the DNA TGTGCCAGTAGTATGGATGGAAAGAGCGATGAGCAGTTCTTC.

The chain combines TRBV25-1 with TRBJ1-1; D uncertain. Germline V CDR1 and CDR2: MGHDK, SYGVNS. Between the trimmed V and J ends, which lost 3 bases and 1 base, there was a span of 9 bases. The CDR3 extends over 14 amino acids. The DNA of the CDR3 is TGTGCCAGCAGTGATTGGCAACAGAACACTGAAGCTTTCTTT. Translating gives CASSDWQQNTEAFF.

This rearrangement joins TRBV6-2 or TRBV6-3 to TRBJ1-1; TRBD1 matches 7 bases. V lost 5 bases to trimming and J lost 5 bases; unmatched junction nucleotides: 5. The CDR3 loop spans 13 amino acids. Germline values: CDR1 MNHEY, CDR2 SVGEGT. The CDR3 loop is CASSDREYTEAFF. As DNA, the CDR3 is TGTGCCAGCAGTGACAGGGAATATACTGAAGCTTTCTTT.

The chain links TRBV5-8 to TRBJ2-7, with D possibly being TRBD2 (5 bases). The ends were cut back, 4 bases at V and 2 bases at J, with 22 bases in the middle. Looked up from germline, CDR1 is SGHTS and CDR2 is YDEGEE. The CDR3 totals 17 residues. The CDR3: CASSPPLGAEGAYEQYF. The CDR3 region has the DNA TGTGCCAGCAGCCCTCCTTTAGGCGCCGAGGGAGCCTACGAGCAGTACTTC.

V gene TRBV11-2 combines with J gene TRBJ2-7; D gene unclear. Germline-derived CDR1 and CDR2 are SGHAT and FQNNGV. The V gene lost 2 bases and the J gene lost 3 bases, with 8 bases spanning the gap. The length of the CDR3 is 13 residues. The CDR3 DNA follows: TGTGCCAGCAGCTTATACGCAGACTACGAGCAGTACTTC. Translation gives CASSLYADYEQYF.

This clone was picked up one time. The chain employs TRBV19 and TRBJ2-5, with D perhaps TRBD2 (6 bases). Germline V gene data show CDR1 as LNHDA and CDR2 as SQIVND (reference sequence). The CDR3 covers 15 residues. With 0 bases removed from V and 0 bases from J, the gap between germline ends came to 8 bases. As DNA, the CDR3 is TGTGCCAGTAGTATAGATCGGGGGTACCAAGAGACCCAGTACTTC. It translates to CASSIDRGYQETQYF.

The CDR3 protein is CASSFSAKNIQYF. In DNA, the CDR3 is TGTGCCAGCAGCTTTAGCGCCAAAAACATTCAGTACTTC. The genes are TRBV7-6 and TRBJ2-4; no reliable D call. Per germline, CDR1 SGHVS and CDR2 FNYEAQ. V was cut by 3 bases and J by 1 base, with 4 bases left in between. This CDR3 spans 13 amino acids.

This chain links TRBV24-1 with TRBJ1-3; 10 bases line up with TRBD1. The junction had 12 bases not matched to a gene; V was cut back by 2 bases and J by 6 bases. This CDR3 region has 18 residues. CDR1 and CDR2 from the germline V gene are KGHDR and SFDVKD. The CDR3 nucleotides read TGTGCCACCAGTGATTGCACCCCTGGGGGACAGGGGATAAACACCATATATTTT. This codes for CATSDCTPGGQGINTIYF.

J is TRBJ1-2 and V is TRBV21-1; the table gives TRBD1 as D, unverified against the DNA. TRBV21-1 is marked as a pseudogene. The CDR3 consists of 15 residues. The CDR3 spells CASSKGAGFSYGYTF. The CDR3 nucleotides are TGTGCCAGCAGCAAAGGGGCTGGGTTTTCCTATGGCTACACCTTC.

V usage is TRBV28 and J usage is TRBJ2-1; TRBD2 aligns across 7 bases. Germline CDR1 is MDHEN and CDR2 is SYDVKM. The trim removed 2 bases at V and 5 bases at J, leaving 6 bases unmatched. The CDR3 has 15 amino acids. The CDR3 nucleotides read TGTGCCAGCAGTTTAATGCTAGCGGATGACAATGAGCAGTTCTTC. Translating gives CASSLMLADDNEQFF.

V gene TRBV30 combines with J gene TRBJ1-2, with TRBD1 as a possible D gene (5 bases). Germline V gives CDR1 GTSNPN, CDR2 SVGIG (reference sequence). The length of the CDR3 is 13 residues. Trimming cost V 0 bases and J 4 bases, with 9 bases left between them. The CDR3 protein is CAWSVGRVYGYTF. The CDR3 coding sequence is TGTGCCTGGAGTGTGGGCAGGGTCTATGGCTACACCTTC.

The genes are TRBV20-1 and TRBJ1-2; TRBD1 is a possible D gene (5 bases). V was shortened by 6 bases and J by 7 bases, with 12 bases between the two germline ends. Germline assignment: CDR1 DFQATT and CDR2 SNEGSKA (reference sequence). CDR3 length: 11 residues. This CDR3 reads CSARLGGGYTF. CDR3 DNA sequence: TGCAGTGCCCGATTGGGGGGTGGCTACACCTTC.

V usage is TRBV29-1 and J usage is TRBJ1-2; 9 bases line up with TRBD1. After removal of 1 base from V and 2 bases from J, the junction contained 5 bases not matched to a gene. This CDR3 region has 15 residues. CDR1 SQVTM and CDR2 ANQGSEA come from the germline V gene. The CDR3 loop is CSVEGFGTGNYGYTF. The CDR3 DNA is TGCAGCGTTGAAGGGTTTGGGACAGGGAACTATGGCTACACCTTC.

This clone was seen a single time. The chain couples TRBV3-1 (or the pseudogene TRBV3-2) to TRBJ2-1; TRBD1 agrees at 9 bases. Germline CDR1 and CDR2: LGHDT and YNNKEL (reference sequence). CDR3 length: 16 residues. The J segment lost 0 bases and the V segment lost 4 bases, leaving 4 bases of the junction unmatched. CDR3 amino acids: CASSLDRGFSYNEQFF. CDR3 nucleotides: TGTGCCAGCAGCCTCGACAGGGGGTTCTCCTACAATGAGCAGTTCTTC.

V usage is TRBV29-1 and J usage is TRBJ1-2; TRBD1 matches at 10 bases. CDR3 size: 14 residues. Germline V CDR1 and CDR2: SQVTM, ANQGSEA. Trimming removed 2 bases from V and 6 bases from J; junction bases left unmatched: 6. The CDR3: CSVEHRGQGDGYTF. In DNA form, the CDR3 reads TGCAGCGTTGAACATAGAGGACAGGGGGATGGCTACACCTTC.

This chain joins TRBV19 and TRBJ2-7; D gene ambiguous. Germline V gene lookup returns CDR1 LNHDA and CDR2 SQIVND (reference sequence). V lost 5 bases to trimming and J lost 2 bases, with 10 bases between them. The CDR3 covers 13 residues. CDR3 residues: CASSSRSTYEQYF. The CDR3 DNA sequence: TGTGCCAGTAGTTCCCGGTCGACCTACGAGCAGTACTTC.

The chain joins TRBV18 to TRBJ1-3; 7 nucleotides align to TRBD1. CDR3 length equals 16 residues. CDR1 is KGHSH and CDR2 is LQKENI in the germline V gene. V shed 1 base, J shed 0 bases, and the junction held 3 bases outside the gene matches. CDR3 sequence: CASSPQAGGSGNTIYF. The CDR3 DNA follows: TGTGCCAGCTCACCACAGGCAGGGGGCTCTGGAAACACCATATATTTT. The full variable domain, its missing parts supplied by reference TRBV18 and TRBJ1-3, is NAGVMQNPRHLVRRRGQEARLRCSPMKGHSHVYWYRQLPEEGLKFMVYLQKENIIDESGMPKERFSAEFPKEGPSILRIQQVVRGDSAAYFCASSPQAGGSGNTIYFGEGSWLTVV.

In its sample, this clone was seen once. CDR3 DNA: TGTGCCAGCAGGCCTACTTTAGATGGGGGCAGGGAGACCCAGTACTTC. It is translated as CASRPTLDGGRETQYF. V usage is TRBV6-2 or TRBV6-3 and J usage is TRBJ2-5, with D possibly TRBD1 on 6 matching bases. The CDR3 is 16 residues long. CDR1 and CDR2 (germline): MNHEY, SVGEGT. Trimming pared 6 bases from V and 5 bases from J, leaving 22 bases between.

The V and J genes are TRBV5-1 and TRBJ1-2, with 7 positions matching TRBD1. The CDR3 contains 15 residues. Germline V gene sequence: CDR1 SGHRS, CDR2 YFSETQ. The trim removed 4 bases at V and 3 bases at J, leaving 9 bases unmatched. The DNA for the CDR3 is TGCGCCAGCAGCGGCGGGACAGTTGCTGACTATGGCTACACCTTC. This sequence encodes CASSGGTVADYGYTF.